These 28 T cell receptor beta chains share one sample of origin, sequenced in a study of T cell repertoires in cytomegalovirus infection. TCRdb re-called the reads with MiXCR, one entry per CDR3 protein. The data hold approximately 120,000 distinct CDR3 sequences, with roughly 30% observed a single time. No antigens are known for them. Sequencing was performed on CD8+ T cells from cultured PBMCs, taken from culture after CMV antigen stimulation. The receptors originated from a human donor in good health (CMV status not recorded). Some clones in this sample may be carry-over from other donors' samples.

This clonotype has at least ten counts. V and J are TRBV7-6 and TRBJ2-7; tentative D call: TRBD2 (6 bases). Germline values: CDR1 SGHVS, CDR2 FNYEAQ. The V end was cut by 6 bases, the J end by 2 bases, with 20 bases between. CDR3 size: 16 residues. The CDR3 bases are TGTGCCAGCAGTCCAGGCAGGGTAGCGGCACCCTACGAGCAGTACTTC. Amino acid sequence: CASSPGRVAAPYEQYF.

The genes are TRBV19 and TRBJ2-7, with TRBD2 as a possible D gene (6 bases). The CDR3 totals 12 residues. Germline V CDR1 and CDR2: LNHDA, SQIVND (reference sequence). Between the trimmed V and J ends, which lost 8 bases and 4 bases, there was a span of 12 bases. The CDR3 loop is CASVLACYEQYF. CDR3 in DNA: TGTGCCAGTGTTCTAGCGTGTTACGAGCAGTACTTC.

The chain carries TRBV25-1 and TRBJ1-5, with D possibly TRBD1 on 5 matching bases. The CDR3 is made up of 13 amino acids. V was pared by 3 bases and J by 5 bases, with 8 bases between. The V gene's germline CDR1 is MGHDK and CDR2 SYGVNS. The CDR3 region has the DNA TGTGCCAGCAGTGAGACAGCTCATCAGCCCCAGCATTTT. Amino acids: CASSETAHQPQHF.

In this sample, this clonotype turned up a few times. The chain has TRBV12-3 or TRBV12-4 and TRBJ1-4; D gene uncertain. V lost 1 base and J 6 bases, leaving 6 bases between the germline ends. This CDR3 has 13 amino acids. CDR3 sequence (DNA): TGTGCCAGCAGTTTAGTTTTATATGAAAAACTGTTTTTT. Translating it yields CASSLVLYEKLFF.

A few counts support this clonotype. The V call is TRBV27, the J call TRBJ1-5, with TRBD1 as a possible D gene (5 bases). The CDR3 is 18 residues long. Germline V CDR1 and CDR2: MNHEY, SMNVEV (reference sequence). The germline V and J ends were trimmed by 3 bases and 1 base, with 19 bases remaining between them. The CDR3, as DNA: TGTGCCAGCAGTTTGGGCTCGGAGGGACTCTCAAGCAATCAGCCCCAGCATTTT. Translating gives CASSLGSEGLSSNQPQHF.

In its sample, this clonotype was seen a few times. J is TRBJ2-7 and V is TRBV2; the D gene is possibly TRBD2 (6 bases). Per germline, CDR1 SNHLY and CDR2 FYNNEI. The V gene lost 6 bases and the J gene lost 0 bases, with 15 bases spanning the gap. The CDR3 contains 15 residues. CDR3 nucleotides: TGTGCCAGCAGAGAGTGGGCGGGGAGCTCCTACGAGCAGTACTTC. It is translated as CASREWAGSSYEQYF.

The chain couples TRBV12-3 or TRBV12-4 to TRBJ2-5; 7 nucleotides line up with TRBD1. After removal of 6 bases from V and 1 base from J, the junction contained 5 bases not matched to a gene. This CDR3 has 14 residues. The CDR3 nucleotides read TGTGCCAGCAGCCTGGGACAGCCCCAAGAGACCCAGTACTTC. As protein: CASSLGQPQETQYF.

This clonotype was seen just once. V gene TRBV24-1 combines with J gene TRBJ2-2; 8 nucleotides line up with TRBD1. V dropped 3 bases and J dropped 6; count of bases not matched to a gene: 11. CDR3 length: 17 residues. Germline V lookup: CDR1 KGHDR, CDR2 SFDVKD. The CDR3 region is CATSDPTGTGPPGELFF. DNA of the CDR3: TGTGCCACCAGTGATCCAACCGGGACAGGCCCTCCCGGGGAGCTGTTTTTT.

The chain is built from TRBV6-5 and TRBJ2-7; 15 bases agree with TRBD2. The germline CDR1 and CDR2 sequences are MNHEY and SVGAGI. Trimming took 6 bases from V and 4 from J; bases not matched to a gene: 22. This CDR3 has 21 residues. Here the CDR3 reads CASSPDGGAGLAGGTPYEQYF. The CDR3 DNA reads TGTGCCAGCAGCCCCGATGGGGGAGCGGGACTAGCGGGGGGCACTCCGTACGAGCAGTACTTC.

With respect to this clonotype: Here the CDR3 omits its conserved ending phenylalanine or tryptophan, so a read error is the likely source. The chain uses TRBV11-1 and TRBJ1-1, with D tentatively TRBD1 (6 bases). Germline assignment: CDR1 SGHAT and CDR2 FQDESV (reference sequence). CDR3 length equals 14 residues. The DNA of the CDR3 is TGTGCCGGCAGCTTAGGGGGAGTGAATGTTGAAGCTTTCTAT. Amino acid sequence: CAGSLGGVNVEAFY.

This chain joins TRBV20-1 and TRBJ2-1, with unresolved D. CDR3 length equals 13 residues. Germline V gene sequence: CDR1 DFQATT, CDR2 SNEGSKA (reference sequence). Trimming took off 6 bases at V and 6 bases at J, with 15 bases between the two ends. The DNA of the CDR3 is TGCAGTGCCCCCGGGCAGCTCGCCAATGAGCAGTTCTTC. Protein sequence: CSAPGQLANEQFF.

This clonotype was detected many times. The genes are TRBV6-5 and TRBJ1-5; 9 bases fit TRBD1. Germline V CDR1 and CDR2: MNHEY, SVGAGI. Trimming at V came to 6 bases and at J to 4 bases, leaving 7 bases not matched to a gene. The CDR3 sequence is 15 residues long. The chain's CDR3 is CASRSGTGSNQPQHF. The CDR3 DNA follows: TGTGCCAGCAGATCCGGGACAGGGTCTAATCAGCCCCAGCATTTT.

This clonotype showed up just a few times. The chain recombines TRBV7-6 with TRBJ1-1; tentative D call: TRBD1 (5 bases). Trimming removed 0 bases from V and 1 base from J, with 15 bases in between. This CDR3 spans 17 amino acids. CDR1 and CDR2 (germline): SGHVS, FNYEAQ. CDR3 sequence reads: CASSLAPLWQGNTEAFF. CDR3 DNA sequence: TGTGCCAGCAGCTTAGCGCCTTTGTGGCAGGGGAACACTGAAGCTTTCTTT.

This clonotype was seen only a few times. This rearrangement joins TRBV27 to TRBJ1-1; D remains ambiguous. CDR1 MNHEY and CDR2 SMNVEV come from the germline V gene (reference sequence). The V end was cut by 3 bases, the J end by 3 bases, with 11 bases between. The CDR3 runs 14 residues. The CDR3, as DNA: TGTGCCAGCAGTTTTATCGGGTTGGACACTGAAGCTTTCTTT. Translation gives CASSFIGLDTEAFF.

This clonotype came up a few times. The V gene is TRBV5-6, the J gene TRBJ2-5; the match to TRBD2 covers 7 bases. The CDR3 has 14 amino acids. The trim removed 4 bases at V and 5 bases at J, leaving 8 bases unmatched. CDR1 is SGHDT, CDR2 YYEEEE, per germline. CDR3 nucleotide sequence: TGTGCCAGCAGCCCGTGGTGGGGGGGGGAGACCCAGTACTTC. Translating it yields CASSPWWGGETQYF. The full variable domain, its missing parts supplied by reference TRBV5-6 and TRBJ2-5, is DAGVTQSPTHLIKTRGQQVTLRCSPKSGHDTVSWYQQALGQGPQFIFQYYEEEERQRGNFPDRFSGHQFPNYSSELNVNALLLGDSALYLCASSPWWGGETQYFGPGTRLLVL.

Points on this clonotype: A much larger clone differs from this one at a single base, so this may be a read error. The chain employs TRBV7-8 and TRBJ1-1; no definite D call. CDR1 is SGHVS and CDR2 is FQNEAQ in the germline V gene. The CDR3 totals 13 residues. As DNA, the CDR3 is TGTGCCGGCAGCTTAGGGATAGGCCCTGAAGCTTTCTTT. It specifies CAGSLGIGPEAFF.

The table lists this clonotype with a count of one. The J gene is TRBJ1-1, the V gene TRBV13; D ambiguous. V lost 3 bases and J 1 base, leaving 6 bases between the germline ends. This CDR3 spans 13 amino acids. Germline V gene lookup returns CDR1 PRHDT and CDR2 FYEKMQ (reference sequence). In DNA, the CDR3 is TGTGCCAGCAGCTTCGAAGGGAACACTGAAGCTTTCTTT. This encodes CASSFEGNTEAFF.

This clonotype has a handful of counts. V gene TRBV6-5 combines with J gene TRBJ2-7, with D possibly being TRBD1 (6 bases). The CDR3 has 13 residues. Per the germline V gene, CDR1 is MNHEY and CDR2 is SVGAGI. V lost 9 bases to trimming and J lost 1 base, with 13 bases between them. CDR3 in DNA: TGTGCCAGTTCCACGAGGGGGTCCTACGAGCAGTACTTC. Translating it yields CASSTRGSYEQYF.

The chain employs TRBV6-6 and TRBJ1-1; D unclear. Looked up from germline, CDR1 is MNHNY and CDR2 is SVGAGI (reference sequence). V lost 7 bases and J lost 5, with 11 bases in between. The CDR3 covers 12 residues. In DNA form, the CDR3 reads TGTGCCAGCACACAAGGGAGTACTGAAGCTTTCTTT. Its protein product is CASTQGSTEAFF.

V usage is TRBV5-1 and J usage is TRBJ2-1, with 13 bases aligning to TRBD2. With 3 bases clipped from V and 7 bases from J, the junction kept 4 bases outside the gene matches. CDR1 is SGHRS, CDR2 YFSETQ, per germline. The CDR3 is 15 amino acids. DNA for the CDR3: TGCGCCAGCAGCTCATGGACTAGCGGGGGTAATGAGCAGTTCTTC. Translating gives CASSSWTSGGNEQFF.

This clonotype was seen repeatedly, ten times or more. This chain joins TRBV7-2 and TRBJ2-5; 14 nucleotides line up with TRBD2. This CDR3 region has 14 residues. V lost 5 bases to trimming and J lost 9 bases; unmatched junction nucleotides: 5. Germline V gives CDR1 SGHTA, CDR2 FQGNSA. The CDR3 DNA reads TGTGCCAGCAGCCAGCGACTAGCGGGGGGGCCCCAGTACTTC. This gives the protein CASSQRLAGGPQYF.

In its sample, this clonotype was seen many times. This rearrangement joins TRBV7-8 to TRBJ2-7; D is undetermined. The CDR3 is 14 amino acids. V lost 5 bases and J lost 0, with 11 bases in between. From germline, CDR1 is SGHVS and CDR2 FQNEAQ. The chain's CDR3 is CASSPPGSSYEQYF. The DNA of the CDR3 is TGTGCCAGCAGCCCCCCCGGCTCCTCCTACGAGCAGTACTTC.

The rearrangement joins TRBV7-2 to TRBJ2-1; D might be TRBD1 (7 bases). CDR1 is SGHTA and CDR2 is FQGNSA in the germline V gene. This CDR3 spans 16 amino acids. Trimming stripped 5 bases from V and 4 bases from J, with 18 bases between. The CDR3 nucleotides read TGTGCCAGCAGCAGATTTCAGGGGGGCCTTTACAATGAGCAGTTCTTC. Translating it yields CASSRFQGGLYNEQFF.

This clonotype came up many times. V usage is TRBV5-6 and J usage is TRBJ2-1; D ambiguous. Per the germline V gene, CDR1 is SGHDT and CDR2 is YYEEEE. The CDR3 loop spans 15 amino acids. V gave up 2 bases and J gave up 0 bases, with 9 bases separating them. The CDR3 bases are TGTGCCAGCAGCTTCGGGTCGAGCTCCTACAATGAGCAGTTCTTC. Translating it yields CASSFGSSSYNEQFF.

This clonotype turned up a few times. V and J are TRBV27 and TRBJ1-5; D possibly corresponds to TRBD1 (6 bases). Germline assignment: CDR1 MNHEY and CDR2 SMNVEV (reference sequence). This CDR3 has 14 residues. Deletions cut 7 bases from V and 0 bases from J, with 10 bases between. The CDR3 sequence: CASKGGASNQPQHF. The CDR3 nucleotides are TGTGCCAGCAAAGGGGGGGCTAGCAATCAGCCCCAGCATTTT.

The V call is TRBV12-3 or TRBV12-4, the J call TRBJ2-2; D remains unclear. The germline V and J ends were trimmed by 3 bases and 6 bases, with 17 bases remaining between them. The CDR3 covers 16 residues. The CDR3 bases are TGTGCCAGCAGTTTGAGTGCCGTCAGGTCCTCCGGGGAGCTGTTTTTT. This translates into CASSLSAVRSSGELFF.

The chain joins TRBV7-2 to TRBJ2-7; D gene ambiguous. Trimming removed 3 bases from V and 5 bases from J, with 5 bases in between. CDR3 length equals 11 residues. Germline lookup yields CDR1 SGHTA and CDR2 FQGNSA. This CDR3 reads CASSLNHEQYF. CDR3 DNA sequence: TGTGCCAGCAGCTTGAACCACGAGCAGTACTTC.

This clonotype occurred a few times. The chain is built from TRBV2 and TRBJ1-1; tentative D call: TRBD1 (5 bases). The CDR3 is 15 amino acids. Germline-derived CDR1 and CDR2 are SNHLY and FYNNEI. V was clipped by 5 bases and J by 0 bases, with 13 bases between them. DNA of the CDR3: TGTGCCAGCAGTTTACCCTGGGGGATGAACACTGAAGCTTTCTTT. Its translation: CASSLPWGMNTEAFF.